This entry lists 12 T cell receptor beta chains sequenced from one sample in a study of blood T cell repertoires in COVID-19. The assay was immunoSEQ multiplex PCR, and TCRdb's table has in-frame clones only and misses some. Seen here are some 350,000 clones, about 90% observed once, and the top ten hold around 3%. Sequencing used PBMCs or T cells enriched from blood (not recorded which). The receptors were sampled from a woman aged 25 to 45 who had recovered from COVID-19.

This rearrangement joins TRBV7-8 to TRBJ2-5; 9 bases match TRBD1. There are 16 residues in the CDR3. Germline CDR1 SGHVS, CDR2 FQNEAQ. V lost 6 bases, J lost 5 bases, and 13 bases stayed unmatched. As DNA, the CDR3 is TGTGCCAGCAGTCCGCCACGGACAGGGGAGGGGGAGACCCAGTACTTC. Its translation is CASSPPRTGEGETQYF. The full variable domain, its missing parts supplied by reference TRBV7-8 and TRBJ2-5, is GAGVSQSPRYKVAKRGQDVALRCDPISGHVSLFWYQQALGQGPEFLTYFQNEAQLDKSGLPSDRFFAERPEGSVSTLKIQRTQQEDSAVYLCASSPPRTGEGETQYFGPGTRLLVL.

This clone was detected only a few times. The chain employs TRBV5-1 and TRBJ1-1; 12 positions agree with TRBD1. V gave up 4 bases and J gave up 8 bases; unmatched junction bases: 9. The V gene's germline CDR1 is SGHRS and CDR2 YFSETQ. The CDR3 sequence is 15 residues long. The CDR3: CASSTAGTGGEEAFF. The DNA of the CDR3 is TGCGCCAGCAGCACCGCCGGGACAGGGGGCGAGGAAGCTTTCTTT. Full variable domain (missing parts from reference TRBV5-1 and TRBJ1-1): KAGVTQTPRYLIKTRGQQVTLSCSPISGHRSVSWYQQTPGQGLQFLFEYFSETQRNKGNFPGRFSGRQFSNSRSEMNVSTLELGDSALYLCASSTAGTGGEEAFFGQGTRLTVV.

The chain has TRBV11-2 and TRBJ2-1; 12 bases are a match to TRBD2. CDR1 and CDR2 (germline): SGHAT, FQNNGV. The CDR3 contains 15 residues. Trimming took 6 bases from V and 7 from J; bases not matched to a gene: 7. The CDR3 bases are TGTGCCAGCAGTTTACTAGCGGGAGGAGGGAATGAGCAGTTCTTC. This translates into CASSLLAGGGNEQFF.

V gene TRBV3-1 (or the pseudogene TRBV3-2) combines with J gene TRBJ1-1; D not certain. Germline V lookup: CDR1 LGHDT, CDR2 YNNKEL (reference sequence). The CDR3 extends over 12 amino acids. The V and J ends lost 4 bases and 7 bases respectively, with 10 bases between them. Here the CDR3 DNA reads TGTGCCAGCAGCCGAGGGTTGGATGAAGCTTTCTTT. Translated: CASSRGLDEAFF.

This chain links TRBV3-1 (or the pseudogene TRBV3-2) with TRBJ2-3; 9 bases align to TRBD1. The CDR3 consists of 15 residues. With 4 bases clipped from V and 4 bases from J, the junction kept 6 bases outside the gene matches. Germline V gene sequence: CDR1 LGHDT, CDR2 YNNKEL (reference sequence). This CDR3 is CASSRRGQGSDTQYF. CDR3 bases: TGTGCCAGCAGCCGCCGAGGACAGGGGTCAGATACGCAGTATTTT.

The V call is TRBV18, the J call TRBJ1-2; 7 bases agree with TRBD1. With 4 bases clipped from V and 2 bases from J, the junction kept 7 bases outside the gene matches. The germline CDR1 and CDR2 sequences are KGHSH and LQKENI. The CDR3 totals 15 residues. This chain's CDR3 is CASSQAGQANYGYTF. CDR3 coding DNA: TGTGCCAGCTCACAAGCCGGACAGGCGAACTATGGCTACACCTTC.

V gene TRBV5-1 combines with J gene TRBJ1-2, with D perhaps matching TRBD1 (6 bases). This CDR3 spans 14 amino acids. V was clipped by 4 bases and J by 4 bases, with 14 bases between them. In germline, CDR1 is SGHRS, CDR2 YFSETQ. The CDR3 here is CASSTQGEGYGYTF. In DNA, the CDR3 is TGCGCCAGCAGCACACAGGGAGAGGGCTATGGCTACACCTTC.

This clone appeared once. This CDR3 reads CASSRTAGGREFYEQYF. CDR3 bases: TGTGCCAGCAGTCGGACGGCCGGCGGGAGGGAATTCTACGAGCAGTACTTC. This chain joins TRBV5-6 and TRBJ2-7; 9 positions match TRBD2. The CDR3 has 17 residues. Germline CDR1 SGHDT, CDR2 YYEEEE. The V segment lost 5 bases and the J segment 3 bases; nucleotides outside the gene matches: 15. Looking up the rest from reference TRBV5-6 and TRBJ2-7 gives the full variable domain: DAGVTQSPTHLIKTRGQQVTLRCSPKSGHDTVSWYQQALGQGPQFIFQYYEEEERQRGNFPDRFSGHQFPNYSSELNVNALLLGDSALYLCASSRTAGGREFYEQYFGPGTRLTVT.

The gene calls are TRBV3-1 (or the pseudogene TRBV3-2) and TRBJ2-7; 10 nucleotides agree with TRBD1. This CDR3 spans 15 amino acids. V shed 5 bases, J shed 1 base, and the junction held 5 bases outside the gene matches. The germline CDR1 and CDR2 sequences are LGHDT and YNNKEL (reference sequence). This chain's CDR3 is CASSGTGVKSYEQYF. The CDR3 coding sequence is TGTGCCAGCAGCGGGACAGGGGTGAAATCCTACGAGCAGTACTTC.

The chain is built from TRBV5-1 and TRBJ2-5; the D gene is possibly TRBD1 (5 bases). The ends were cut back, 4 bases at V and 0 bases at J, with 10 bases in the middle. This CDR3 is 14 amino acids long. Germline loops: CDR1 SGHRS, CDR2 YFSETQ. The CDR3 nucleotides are TGCGCCAGCAGCCCCCAAGGGGACCAAGAGACCCAGTACTTC. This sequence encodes CASSPQGDQETQYF.

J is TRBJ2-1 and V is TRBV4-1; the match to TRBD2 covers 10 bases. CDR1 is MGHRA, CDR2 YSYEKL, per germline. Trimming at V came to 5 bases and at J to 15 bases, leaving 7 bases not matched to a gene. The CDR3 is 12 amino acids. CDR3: CASSFLAGVLFF. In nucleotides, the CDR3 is TGCGCCAGCAGCTTCCTAGCGGGAGTTTTGTTCTTC.

The CDR3 bases are TGTGCCAGCAGGATAGCGGGAGGGCCCAGAGAGGAGCAGTTCTTC. Translating it yields CASRIAGGPREEQFF. This chain uses TRBV6-6 with TRBJ2-1; 11 positions agree with TRBD2. V shed 6 bases, J shed 10 bases, and the junction held 11 bases outside the gene matches. Germline V gives CDR1 MNHNY, CDR2 SVGAGI (reference sequence). CDR3 size: 15 residues.